This section outlines one T cell receptor (beta chain) sequence together with its context. Data came from immunoSEQ multiplex PCR; TCRdb stores just in-frame clones and leaves some out. The sample holds about 110,000 clones, approximately 90% seen once. The germline V gene encodes CDR1 SGHRS and CDR2 YFSETQ. CDR3 length equals 13 residues. V lost 4 bases to trimming and J lost 5 bases, with 12 bases between them. The sample is drawn from a study of PD-1 blockade in classical Hodgkin lymphoma. After autologous stem cell transplantation all patients relapsed, and prior brentuximab vedotin exposure differed between cohorts.

The rearrangement joins TRBV5-1 to TRBJ1-1; D may be TRBD1 (5 bases). The starting material was peripheral blood mononuclear cells (PBMCs), obtained before the second cycle of nivolumab. This clonotype was obtained from a human donor with classical Hodgkin lymphoma. The CDR3 nucleotides read TGCGCCAGCAGCACAGGCCTGGGGACTGAAGCTTTCTTT. This sequence encodes CASSTGLGTEAFF.